Shown below are 13 T cell receptor beta chains from a single sample sequenced in a study of blood T cell repertoires in COVID-19. TCRdb's copy holds only in-frame clones and misses some; the assay was immunoSEQ multiplex PCR. Among more than 200,000 clones listed, roughly 88% were seen once. Sequencing used peripheral blood. These TCRs come from an elderly man with acute or convalescent COVID-19.

The rearrangement uses TRBV6-5 and TRBJ1-2; possibly TRBD1 for D (6 bases). Germline loops: CDR1 MNHEY, CDR2 SVGAGI. The CDR3 is 14 residues long. V lost 6 bases and J lost 8, with 19 bases in between. CDR3 sequence: CASSLNRAKGGYTF. For the CDR3, the DNA is TGTGCCAGCAGCCTCAACAGGGCCAAGGGGGGCTACACCTTC.

The CDR3 sequence: CASRPAGPVNTEAFF. CDR3 DNA: TGTGCCAGCAGACCGGCTGGGCCTGTGAACACTGAAGCTTTCTTT. The V call is TRBV6-5, the J call TRBJ1-1, with D unresolved. Germline V gene data show CDR1 as MNHEY and CDR2 as SVGAGI. Trimming left V 6 bases short and J 0 bases short, with 14 bases between. CDR3 size: 15 residues.

The V call is TRBV4-2, the J call TRBJ2-1, with 7 bases aligning to TRBD1. The CDR3 totals 14 residues. Germline CDR1 reads LGHNA; CDR2 reads YNFKEQ. V shed 1 base, J shed 9 bases, and the junction held 6 bases outside the gene matches. CDR3 nucleotide sequence: TGTGCCAGCAGCCAAGGACAGGGCCCTGGTGAGCAGTTCTTC. This sequence encodes CASSQGQGPGEQFF.

This rearrangement joins TRBV5-1 to TRBJ2-2; tentatively, D is TRBD2 (5 bases). CDR3 length equals 14 residues. Germline CDR1 is SGHRS and CDR2 is YFSETQ. The ends were cut back, 4 bases at V and 5 bases at J, with 12 bases in the middle. The CDR3 DNA sequence: TGCGCCAGCAGCGCACAGACTACTACCGGGGAGCTGTTTTTT. Translation: CASSAQTTTGELFF.

The CDR3 DNA reads TGTGCCAGCACCCATGATCCCGGGACAGAAGAGACCCAGTACTTC. Its protein product is CASTHDPGTEETQYF. The V call is TRBV6-5, the J call TRBJ2-5; TRBD1 agrees at 7 bases. Trimming took 7 bases from V and 3 from J; bases not matched to a gene: 11. Germline V gives CDR1 MNHEY, CDR2 SVGAGI. CDR3 size: 15 residues.

The chain recombines TRBV6-4 with TRBJ2-1; no definite D call. Germline V gives CDR1 MRHNA, CDR2 SNTAGT. V lost 4 bases, J lost 3 bases, and 7 bases lay in between. This CDR3 region has 13 residues. CDR3 DNA sequence: TGTGCCAGCAGTGCAGGATTCTACAATGAGCAGTTCTTC. It encodes CASSAGFYNEQFF.

The CDR3 nucleotides read TGTGCCAGCAGCCAAGATACCGGAGGGGCGGGCTACACCTTC. Encoded protein: CASSQDTGGAGYTF. The rearrangement joins TRBV3-1 (or the pseudogene TRBV3-2) to TRBJ1-2, with D perhaps TRBD1 (5 bases). V gave up 0 bases and J gave up 8 bases, with 13 bases separating them. Germline CDR1 reads LGHDT; CDR2 reads YNNKEL (reference sequence). The CDR3 is made up of 14 amino acids.

This rearrangement joins TRBV7-6 to TRBJ1-4, with D unresolved. CDR1 is SGHVS and CDR2 is FNYEAQ in the germline V gene. With 5 bases removed from V and 8 bases from J, the gap between germline ends came to 18 bases. The length of the CDR3 is 15 residues. CDR3 bases: TGTGCCAGCAGCCCGGGAACCCGGAGAGCGGAAAAACTGTTTTTT. This gives the protein CASSPGTRRAEKLFF.

The V call is TRBV7-2, the J call TRBJ1-1, with TRBD1 matching 7 bases. In germline, CDR1 is SGHTA, CDR2 FQGNSA. This CDR3 has 15 residues. Trimming cost V 0 bases and J 4 bases; bases outside gene matches: 5. The CDR3 is CASSLAGGGSTEAFF. CDR3 DNA: TGTGCCAGCAGCTTAGCAGGGGGCGGAAGCACTGAAGCTTTCTTT.

The chain uses TRBV14 and TRBJ2-3; no firm D call. Trimming cost V 6 bases and J 0 bases, with 13 bases left between them. Germline values: CDR1 SGHDN, CDR2 FVKESK. The length of the CDR3 is 15 residues. CDR3: CASRPSRSSTDTQYF. CDR3 coding DNA: TGTGCCAGCAGGCCCTCTAGATCTAGCACAGATACGCAGTATTTT.

V is TRBV5-1 and J is TRBJ1-2; the match to TRBD1 covers 7 bases. CDR1 and CDR2 from the germline V gene are SGHRS and YFSETQ. The trim removed 3 bases at V and 5 bases at J, leaving 7 bases unmatched. The length of the CDR3 is 14 residues. CDR3 bases: TGCGCCAGCAGCTCGGGGGACAGCTATTATGGCTACACCTTC. Translated: CASSSGDSYYGYTF.

This chain connects TRBV19 to TRBJ1-5; 9 positions agree with TRBD1. The CDR3 is made up of 14 amino acids. The germline V gene encodes CDR1 LNHDA and CDR2 SQIVND (reference sequence). J was trimmed by 6 bases and V by 5 bases; bases with no gene match: 5. CDR3 region: CASSGTGGTQPQHF. As DNA, the CDR3 is TGTGCCAGTAGTGGAACAGGGGGCACTCAGCCCCAGCATTTT.

This chain joins TRBV7-9 and TRBJ1-2, with TRBD1 as a possible D gene (5 bases). V was cut by 5 bases and J by 6 bases, with 13 bases left in between. The CDR3 covers 13 residues. The germline V gene has CDR1 SEHNR and CDR2 FQNEAQ (reference sequence). The DNA for the CDR3 is TGTGCCAGCAGCCCGGGACGGAGGGATGGCTACACCTTC. As protein: CASSPGRRDGYTF.